This T cell receptor beta chain was obtained from a study of molecular identifiers for immune sequencing clone quantification. This clonotype was seen many times. Sorted naive CD8 T cells were those defined as CD8+CD4-CCR7+CD45RA+. V gave up 1 base and J gave up 6 bases, with 15 bases separating them. The CDR3 sequence is 15 residues long. CDR1 SEHNR and CDR2 FQNEAQ come from the germline V gene (reference sequence). MiXCR was run by TCRdb on the PCR reads, yielding one entry per CDR3 protein. The profile shows about 640,000 distinct CDR3 sequences, just under 20% of them singletons. The sample taken for sequencing was naive CD8+ T cells from blood, with Jurkat cell RNA spiked in. The subset: FACS-sorted CD8+CD4-CCR7+CD45RA+ naive T cells. This TCR was sampled from a human donor in good health. Some libraries in this study had Jurkat cell RNA spiked in. This sequence joins TRBV7-9 and TRBJ1-1; D may be TRBD1 (6 bases). CDR3 coding DNA: TGTGCCAGCAGCTTAGTTCAGGGGAAAACCCCTGAAGCTTTCTTT. It is translated as CASSLVQGKTPEAFF.